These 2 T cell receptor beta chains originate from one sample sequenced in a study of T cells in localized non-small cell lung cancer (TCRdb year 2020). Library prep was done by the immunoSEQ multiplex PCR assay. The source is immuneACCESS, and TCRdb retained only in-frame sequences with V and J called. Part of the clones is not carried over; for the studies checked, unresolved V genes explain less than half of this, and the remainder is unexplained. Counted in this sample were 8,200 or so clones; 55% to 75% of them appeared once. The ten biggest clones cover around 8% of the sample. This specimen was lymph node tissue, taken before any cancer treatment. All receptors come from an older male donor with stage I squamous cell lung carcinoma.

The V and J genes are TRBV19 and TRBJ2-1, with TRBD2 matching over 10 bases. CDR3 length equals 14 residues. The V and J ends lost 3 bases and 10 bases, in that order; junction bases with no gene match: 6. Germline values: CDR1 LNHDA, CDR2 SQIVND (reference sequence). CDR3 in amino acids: CASSIATSGPEQFF. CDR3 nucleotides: TGTGCCAGTAGTATTGCGACTAGCGGGCCCGAGCAGTTCTTC. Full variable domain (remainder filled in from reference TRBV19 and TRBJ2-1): DGGITQSPKYLFRKEGQNVTLSCEQNLNHDAMYWYRQDPGQGLRLIYYSQIVNDFQKGDIAEGYSVSREKKESFPLTVTSAQKNPTAFYLCASSIATSGPEQFFGPGTRLTVL.

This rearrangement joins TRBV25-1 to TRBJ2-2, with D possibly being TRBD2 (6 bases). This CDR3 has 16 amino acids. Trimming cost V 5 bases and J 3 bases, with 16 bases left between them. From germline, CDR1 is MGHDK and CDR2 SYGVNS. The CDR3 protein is CASSPLGGAYTGELFF. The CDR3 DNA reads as TGTGCCAGCAGTCCTTTGGGGGGAGCGTACACCGGGGAGCTGTTTTTT.